This TCR beta chain is drawn from a study of early T cells in non-severe SARS-CoV-2 infection. This clonotype has at least ten counts. Germline lookup yields CDR1 SEHNR and CDR2 FQNEAQ (reference sequence). The CDR3 runs to 16 residues. The ends lost 1 base at V and 2 bases at J; junction bases unmatched: 6. Each CDR3 protein gets one entry after TCRdb re-called the 5' RACE reads with MiXCR. This table holds 100,000 to 130,000 distinct CDR3 sequences, around 10% found once. The chain has TRBV7-9 and TRBJ2-3, with 7 nucleotides matching TRBD1. The receptor's source is an adult who was a healthcare worker with PCR-confirmed SARS-CoV-2 infection or an uninfected control (not recorded which). The sequenced sample was whole blood. CDR3 in DNA: TGTGCCAGCAGCTTAGAGACCGGGACAGCCACAGATACGCAGTATTTT. Amino acid sequence: CASSLETGTATDTQYF.